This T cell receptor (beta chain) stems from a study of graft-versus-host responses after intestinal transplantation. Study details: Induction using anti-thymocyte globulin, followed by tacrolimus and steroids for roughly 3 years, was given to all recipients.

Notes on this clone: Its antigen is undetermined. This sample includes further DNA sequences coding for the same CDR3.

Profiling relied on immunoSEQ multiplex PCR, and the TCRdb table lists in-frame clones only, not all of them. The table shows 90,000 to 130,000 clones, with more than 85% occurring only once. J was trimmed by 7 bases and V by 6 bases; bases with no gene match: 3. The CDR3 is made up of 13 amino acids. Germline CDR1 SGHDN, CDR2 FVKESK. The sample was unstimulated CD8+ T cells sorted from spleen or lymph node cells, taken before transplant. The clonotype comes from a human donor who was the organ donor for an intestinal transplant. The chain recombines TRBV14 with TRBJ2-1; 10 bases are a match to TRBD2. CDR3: CASRPAGGNEQFF. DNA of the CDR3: TGTGCCAGCAGGCCAGCGGGAGGGAATGAGCAGTTCTTC.